One sample yielded the 26 T cell receptor beta chains listed below, sequenced in a study of beta chain features in type 1 diabetes. Findings and limits, study-wide: When Type 1 diabetes patients were examined, their TCRB CDR3s proved moderately but significantly shorter in all four CD4+ subsets.

Expressed TCRB transcripts were sequenced because the entire RNA isolate underwent reverse transcription. Clones were sequenced by immunoSEQ multiplex PCR, and TCRdb holds only the in-frame ones, with some missing. The sample holds roughly 150,000 clones; around 8.3% are singletons and the top ten take approximately 0.54%. Antigen specificity for these receptors is unknown. Sample: central memory CD4+ T cells from blood. These receptors were collected from a woman younger than 30 with type 1 diabetes.

The CDR3 region has the DNA TGCGCCAGCAGCTTGGGCTCGACAGAGAATCAGCCCCAGCATTTT. Protein sequence: CASSLGSTENQPQHF. V gene TRBV5-1 combines with J gene TRBJ1-5; the D gene is possibly TRBD1 (5 bases). The CDR3 totals 15 residues. CDR1 and CDR2 from the germline V gene are SGHRS and YFSETQ. The V end lost 0 bases, the J end lost 4 bases, and 11 bases lay between the germline ends. Full variable domain (outside the CDR3, taken from reference TRBV5-1 and TRBJ1-5): KAGVTQTPRYLIKTRGQQVTLSCSPISGHRSVSWYQQTPGQGLQFLFEYFSETQRNKGNFPGRFSGRQFSNSRSEMNVSTLELGDSALYLCASSLGSTENQPQHFGDGTRLSIL.

The J gene is TRBJ2-6, the V gene TRBV6-5; no clear D. V lost 6 bases, J lost 1 base, and 10 bases lay in between. This CDR3 is 15 amino acids long. CDR1 is MNHEY, CDR2 SVGAGI, per germline. The CDR3 protein is CASRPTESGANVLTF. The CDR3 region has the DNA TGTGCCAGCAGACCTACAGAGTCTGGGGCCAACGTCCTGACTTTC.

In its sample, this clone was seen a few times. J is TRBJ2-7 and V is TRBV19, with TRBD1 as a possible D gene (6 bases). Germline-derived CDR1 and CDR2 are LNHDA and SQIVND (reference sequence). Trimming pared 3 bases from V and 1 base from J, leaving 13 bases between. The CDR3 sequence is 15 residues long. This CDR3 is CASSIDGTPSYEQYF. The CDR3 DNA reads TGTGCCAGTAGTATCGATGGGACACCTTCCTACGAGCAGTACTTC. The variable domain in full, completed from reference TRBV19 and TRBJ2-7, reads DGGITQSPKYLFRKEGQNVTLSCEQNLNHDAMYWYRQDPGQGLRLIYYSQIVNDFQKGDIAEGYSVSREKKESFPLTVTSAQKNPTAFYLCASSIDGTPSYEQYFGPGTRLTVT.

The sample holds a few counts of this clone. This rearrangement joins TRBV28 to TRBJ1-5; D possibly corresponds to TRBD1 (5 bases). The length of the CDR3 is 14 residues. V lost 5 bases, J lost 11 bases, and 19 bases lay in between. Germline CDR1 and CDR2: MDHEN and SYDVKM. CDR3 nucleotide sequence: TGTGCCAGCAGTACCGGTAGGGGATGGGAGGCCCAGCATTTT. Its protein is CASSTGRGWEAQHF.

The V gene is TRBV10-3, the J gene TRBJ1-1, with D hard to call. Germline assignment: CDR1 ENHRY and CDR2 SYGVKD. This CDR3 contains 16 residues. Trimming shortened V by 7 bases and J by 1 base, and 19 bases separated the two germline ends. The CDR3 is CAIKGMGLGGNTEAFF. CDR3 sequence (DNA): TGTGCCATCAAGGGCATGGGCCTCGGAGGGAACACTGAAGCTTTCTTT.

The genes are TRBV5-4 and TRBJ2-2, with TRBD1 matching over 8 bases. CDR3 length: 15 amino acids. V lost 5 bases to trimming and J lost 4 bases; unmatched junction nucleotides: 7. Per germline, CDR1 SGHNT and CDR2 YYREEE (reference sequence). CDR3 residues: CASSPGGQGTGELFF. CDR3 nucleotide sequence: TGTGCCAGCAGTCCAGGCGGACAGGGCACCGGGGAGCTGTTTTTT.

The table lists this clone with a few counts. This chain connects TRBV4-3 to TRBJ1-1, with D possibly being TRBD1 (5 bases). Trimming stripped 4 bases from V and 4 bases from J, with 22 bases between. This CDR3 has 17 residues. The germline CDR1 and CDR2 sequences are LGHNA and YSLEER. In DNA, the CDR3 is TGCGCCAGCAGCCCACACATTGTTTGGGAAAGGGGCACTGAAGCTTTCTTT. As protein: CASSPHIVWERGTEAFF.

The chain recombines TRBV5-1 with TRBJ2-2; no clear D. The CDR3 loop spans 16 amino acids. The V gene's germline CDR1 is SGHRS and CDR2 YFSETQ. Trimming removed 4 bases at V and 2 bases at J, with 15 bases between. For the CDR3, the DNA is TGCGCCAGCAGCCTCTCCCTCTTATCTAACACCGGGGAGCTGTTTTTT. Amino acids: CASSLSLLSNTGELFF.

This clone occurred a few times. The chain employs TRBV10-1 and TRBJ1-1; D is ambiguous. V lost 4 bases to trimming and J lost 3 bases, with 9 bases between them. The length of the CDR3 is 13 residues. Germline-derived CDR1 and CDR2 are WNHNN and SYGVQD (reference sequence). CDR3: CASSVSGDTEAFF. CDR3 sequence (DNA): TGCGCCAGCAGTGTCAGTGGAGACACTGAAGCTTTCTTT.

A few counts support this clone. V usage is TRBV4-3 and J usage is TRBJ1-4; D is possibly TRBD1 (6 bases). V was clipped by 5 bases and J by 5 bases, with 9 bases between them. The V gene's germline CDR1 is LGHNA and CDR2 YSLEER. The CDR3 sequence is 13 residues long. CDR3 loop: CASSNRENEKLFF. As DNA, the CDR3 is TGCGCCAGCAGCAACAGGGAGAATGAAAAACTGTTTTTT.

The sample holds a few counts of this clone. The V gene is TRBV19, the J gene TRBJ1-5; D unresolved. Germline V gene sequence: CDR1 LNHDA, CDR2 SQIVND (reference sequence). The CDR3 is made up of 15 amino acids. Trimming removed 7 bases from V and 3 bases from J, with 16 bases in between. CDR3 in DNA: TGTGCCAGTATCAAGTCGGGATTTTACAATCAGCCCCAGCATTTT. Its translation is CASIKSGFYNQPQHF.

On this clone itself: Other DNA sequences in the sample encode the same CDR3. The chain carries TRBV11-2 and TRBJ1-5; D is ambiguous. Germline V lookup: CDR1 SGHAT, CDR2 FQNNGV. CDR3 length: 13 residues. Trimming stripped 0 bases from V and 6 bases from J, with 6 bases between. CDR3: CASSLERSQPQHF. CDR3 nucleotide sequence: TGTGCCAGCAGCTTAGAGAGGTCTCAGCCCCAGCATTTT.

V usage is TRBV4-3 and J usage is TRBJ2-2, with a possible D match to TRBD1 (5 bases). The V gene's germline CDR1 is LGHNA and CDR2 YSLEER. Trimming left V 1 base short and J 5 bases short, with 8 bases between. The CDR3 is 14 residues long. The CDR3 bases are TGCGCCAGCAGCCAAGTCCAGGGAACCGGGGAGCTGTTTTTT. Protein product: CASSQVQGTGELFF.

This clone was picked up a small number of times. The rearrangement joins TRBV11-2 to TRBJ2-7, with TRBD1 matching over 7 bases. Germline V gene sequence: CDR1 SGHAT, CDR2 FQNNGV. Trimming removed 6 bases from V and 3 bases from J; junction bases left unmatched: 11. This CDR3 is built from 15 residues. The CDR3 sequence is CASRAGAGGNYEQYF. The DNA for the CDR3 is TGTGCCAGCAGAGCTGGGGCAGGGGGTAACTACGAGCAGTACTTC. Together with reference TRBV11-2 and TRBJ2-7, the CDR3 gives the full variable domain: EAGVAQSPRYKIIEKRQSVAFWCNPISGHATLYWYQQILGQGPKLLIQFQNNGVVDDSQLPKDRFSAERLKGVDSTLKIQPAKLEDSAVYLCASRAGAGGNYEQYFGPGTRLTVT.

This clone occurred many times. V usage is TRBV29-1 and J usage is TRBJ1-2, with D tentatively TRBD1 (6 bases). V dropped 6 bases and J dropped 13 bases, with 15 bases sitting between them. This CDR3 region has 10 residues. Germline V gene sequence: CDR1 SQVTM, CDR2 ANQGSEA. The CDR3 here is CSVADRTVTF. DNA for the CDR3: TGCAGCGTCGCCGACCGGACAGTCACCTTC.

The chain recombines TRBV11-2 with TRBJ2-5; the D gene is possibly TRBD2 (6 bases). V shed 5 bases and J shed 3 bases, with 19 bases lying between them. The germline V gene encodes CDR1 SGHAT and CDR2 FQNNGV. This CDR3 is built from 16 residues. CDR3 region: CASSPGLGSGKETQYF. DNA for the CDR3: TGTGCCAGCAGCCCGGGGCTGGGTAGCGGCAAAGAGACCCAGTACTTC.

The chain uses TRBV2 and TRBJ2-5; 8 nucleotides line up with TRBD1. CDR1 and CDR2 (germline): SNHLY, FYNNEI. After removal of 0 bases from V and 7 bases from J, the junction contained 4 bases not matched to a gene. This CDR3 has 14 residues. In DNA form, the CDR3 reads TGTGCCAGCAGTGAAGCGGACAGGGTCGGGACCCAGTACTTC. As protein: CASSEADRVGTQYF.

The CDR3 protein is CASSWAGVAVGANVLTF. The CDR3 nucleotides read TGCGCCAGCAGCTGGGCAGGGGTGGCAGTGGGGGCCAACGTCCTGACTTTC. V gene TRBV5-1 combines with J gene TRBJ2-6, with TRBD1 as a possible D gene (6 bases). The CDR3 spans 17 residues. The V end was cut by 3 bases, the J end by 4 bases, with 17 bases between. Germline CDR1 SGHRS, CDR2 YFSETQ. The complete variable domain, with remaining parts taken from reference TRBV5-1 and TRBJ2-6, reads KAGVTQTPRYLIKTRGQQVTLSCSPISGHRSVSWYQQTPGQGLQFLFEYFSETQRNKGNFPGRFSGRQFSNSRSEMNVSTLELGDSALYLCASSWAGVAVGANVLTFGAGSRLTVL.

Only a few counts were recorded for this clone. The rearrangement links TRBV28 to TRBJ2-1, with 10 bases aligning to TRBD2. Unmatched junction bases numbered 14, after V lost 6 bases and J lost 9 bases. Germline V gives CDR1 MDHEN, CDR2 SYDVKM. The CDR3 sequence is 16 residues long. The CDR3 DNA is TGTGCCAGCAGCCCCTCCGGGTCTAGCGGGAGAGGTGAGCAGTTCTTC. Its translation is CASSPSGSSGRGEQFF.

The chain uses TRBV10-3 and TRBJ2-5; D gene unclear. This CDR3 has 15 amino acids. V lost 0 bases and J 0 bases, leaving 8 bases between the germline ends. The V gene's germline CDR1 is ENHRY and CDR2 SYGVKD. CDR3 sequence: CAISESTVDQETQYF. The CDR3 DNA follows: TGTGCCATCAGTGAGTCCACAGTTGACCAAGAGACCCAGTACTTC.

The J gene is TRBJ2-1, the V gene TRBV10-3, with 7 bases aligning to TRBD1. The CDR3 loop spans 16 amino acids. Trimming removed 3 bases from V and 4 bases from J; junction bases left unmatched: 9. Germline loops: CDR1 ENHRY, CDR2 SYGVKD. The CDR3 coding sequence is TGTGCCATCAGTGATCGCCAGGGGGTCTCTTACAATGAGCAGTTCTTC. Translated, it gives CAISDRQGVSYNEQFF.

The genes are TRBV5-4 and TRBJ1-4, with 9 bases aligning to TRBD1. The CDR3 is made up of 14 amino acids. V lost 4 bases to trimming and J lost 3 bases; unmatched junction nucleotides: 1. The V gene's germline CDR1 is SGHNT and CDR2 YYREEE (reference sequence). CDR3 DNA: TGTGCCAGCAGCCGGACAGGGGCTAATGAAAAACTGTTTTTT. Translated: CASSRTGANEKLFF.

J is TRBJ1-1 and V is TRBV7-2; TRBD1 is a possible D gene (6 bases). V lost 0 bases and J 5 bases, leaving 10 bases between the germline ends. The CDR3 sequence is 14 residues long. Germline CDR1 and CDR2: SGHTA and FQGNSA. CDR3 residues: CASSLASRGTEAFF. As DNA, the CDR3 is TGTGCCAGCAGCTTAGCCTCAAGGGGGACTGAAGCTTTCTTT.

This clone was observed a handful of times. V is TRBV19 and J is TRBJ2-7; unclear D gene. V dropped 5 bases and J dropped 4 bases, with 6 bases sitting between them. The CDR3 extends over 11 amino acids. Germline lookup yields CDR1 LNHDA and CDR2 SQIVND (reference sequence). CDR3 DNA: TGTGCCAGTAGTTTCGGTTACGAGCAGTACTTC. Its protein is CASSFGYEQYF.

The chain couples TRBV28 to TRBJ2-7; 13 nucleotides line up with TRBD2. The germline CDR1 and CDR2 sequences are MDHEN and SYDVKM. CDR3 size: 14 residues. Losses at the gene ends were 8 bases for V and 4 bases for J; bases not matched to a gene: 5. Written as DNA, the CDR3 is TGTGCCAGCCGGACTAGCGGGAGAAGTTACGAGCAGTACTTC. It specifies CASRTSGRSYEQYF.

The table lists this clone with a few counts. The chain joins TRBV18 to TRBJ2-7; 11 nucleotides agree with TRBD1. The CDR3 has 15 amino acids. V gave up 3 bases and J gave up 5 bases; unmatched junction bases: 6. Germline V gene lookup returns CDR1 KGHSH and CDR2 LQKENI. Here the CDR3 DNA reads TGTGCCAGCTCACCGACAGGACAGGGGGCGAACGAGCAGTACTTC. Translated, it gives CASSPTGQGANEQYF.